The 15 T cell receptor beta chains listed next were all sequenced from one sample in a study of monozygotic twins with inflammatory bowel disease. After re-calling the 5' RACE reads, TCRdb lists one entry per CDR3 protein, DNA absent. The sample spans 88,000 or so distinct CDR3 sequences; the ten largest clones claim approximately 7.4%. Sequenced: blood. The receptors derive from a human donor with ulcerative colitis or Crohn's disease, or a healthy co-twin of an affected twin (not recorded which).

The gene calls are TRBV29-1 and TRBJ2-4; the D gene TCRdb calls, TRBD1, cannot be checked with no DNA. Germline CDR1 SQVTM, CDR2 ANQGSEA. This CDR3 contains 15 residues. This CDR3 is CSVEGREWAKNIQYF. Variable domain in full (rest from reference TRBV29-1 and TRBJ2-4): SAVISQKPSRDICQRGTSLTIQCQVDSQVTMMFWYRQQPGQSLTLIATANQGSEATYESGFVIDKFPISRPNLTFSTLTVSNMSPEDSSIYLCSVEGREWAKNIQYFGAGTRLSVL.

This chain links TRBV28 with TRBJ1-2; TCRdb indicates TRBD1, and absent DNA this call remains unverified. Germline V gene data show CDR1 as MDHEN and CDR2 as SYDVKM. The CDR3 is made up of 14 amino acids. The chain's CDR3 is CASSSLTGNYGYTF.

The chain uses TRBV12-3 or TRBV12-4 and TRBJ2-3. The CDR3 loop spans 14 amino acids. The CDR3 sequence is CASSFVLSTDTQYF.

This rearrangement joins TRBV5-4 to TRBJ1-3; TCRdb's D gene call, TRBD1, goes unchecked for lack of DNA. CDR3 size: 19 residues. Germline assignment: CDR1 SGHNT and CDR2 YYREEE (reference sequence). CDR3 amino acids: CASSSPGQGASGDLNTIYF.

This chain links TRBV20-1 with TRBJ1-2; the D call from TCRdb, TRBD1, cannot be confirmed without DNA. CDR1 is DFQATT, CDR2 SNEGSKA, per germline (reference sequence). The CDR3 extends over 12 amino acids. This CDR3 reads CSASGGDYGYTF.

V usage is TRBV27 and J usage is TRBJ2-5; there is no DNA to check the TCRdb D call of TRBD2. The CDR3 contains 14 residues. CDR1 is MNHEY and CDR2 is SMNVEV in the germline V gene (reference sequence). The chain's CDR3 is CASSLLSAGETQYF.

The genes are TRBV11-2 and TRBJ2-4. CDR1 is SGHAT and CDR2 is FQNNGV in the germline V gene. This CDR3 is 16 amino acids long. The CDR3 loop reads CASSLGFSGSKNIQYF.

The gene calls are TRBV5-1 and TRBJ2-3. This CDR3 spans 13 amino acids. Germline V CDR1 and CDR2: SGHRS, YFSETQ. This CDR3 reads CASSESSTDTQYF.

The CDR3 reads CASSSSGGTNEKLFF. V usage is TRBV6-2 or TRBV6-3 and J usage is TRBJ1-4; there is no DNA to check the TCRdb D call of TRBD1. Germline V gene lookup returns CDR1 MNHEY and CDR2 SVGEGT. The CDR3 contains 15 residues.

J is TRBJ2-1 and V is TRBV7-9; TCRdb indicates TRBD1, and absent DNA this call remains unverified. The CDR3 length is 13 residues. CDR1 and CDR2 from the germline V gene are SEHNR and FQNEAQ (reference sequence). The chain's CDR3 is CASSPRIDNEQFF.

The rearrangement links TRBV20-1 to TRBJ2-5; TCRdb proposes TRBD2, but this gene call is untestable without DNA. Looked up from germline, CDR1 is DFQATT and CDR2 is SNEGSKA (reference sequence). This CDR3 region has 17 residues. CDR3 amino acids: CSARDWLAGTTQETQYF.

The chain combines TRBV27 with TRBJ2-2; TCRdb's D gene call, TRBD1, goes unchecked for lack of DNA. CDR3 length: 16 residues. The V gene's germline CDR1 is MNHEY and CDR2 SMNVEV (reference sequence). This CDR3 is CASSLPGQENTGELFF.

This rearrangement joins TRBV29-1 to TRBJ1-2; TCRdb's assignment of TRBD1 cannot be checked, as there is no DNA. Germline-derived CDR1 and CDR2 are SQVTM and ANQGSEA. There are 12 residues in the CDR3. CDR3 sequence reads: CSVRWTAYGYTF.

The rearrangement uses TRBV11-2 and TRBJ2-3; TCRdb reports TRBD1, a call that lacks DNA to check it against. Germline V lookup: CDR1 SGHAT, CDR2 FQNNGV. This CDR3 spans 11 amino acids. CDR3 protein: CASSRPPTQYF.

V is TRBV12-5 and J is TRBJ1-1. Looked up from germline, CDR1 is LGHNT and CDR2 is FRNRAP. The CDR3 runs 14 residues. CDR3 loop: CASGYGGSNTEAFF.